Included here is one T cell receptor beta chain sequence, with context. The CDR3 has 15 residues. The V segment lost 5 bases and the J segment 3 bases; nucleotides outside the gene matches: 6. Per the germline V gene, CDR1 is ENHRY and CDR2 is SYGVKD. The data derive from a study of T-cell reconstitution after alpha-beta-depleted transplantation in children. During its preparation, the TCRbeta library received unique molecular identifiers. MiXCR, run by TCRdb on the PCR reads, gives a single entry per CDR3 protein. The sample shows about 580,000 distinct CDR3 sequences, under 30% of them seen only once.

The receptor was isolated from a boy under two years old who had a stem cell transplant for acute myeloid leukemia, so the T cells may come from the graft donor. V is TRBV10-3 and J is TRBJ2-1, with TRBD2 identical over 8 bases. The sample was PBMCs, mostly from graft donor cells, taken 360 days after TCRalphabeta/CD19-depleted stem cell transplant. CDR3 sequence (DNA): TGTGCCATCAGTCCGAGCGGGGGCAGCTACAATGAGCAGTTCTTC. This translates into CAISPSGGSYNEQFF.